This entry lists 5 T cell receptor beta chains sequenced from one sample in a study of T-cell reconstitution after alpha-beta-depleted transplantation in children (dated by TCRdb to the mid-2010s). Library preparation was by PCR. This sample was sequenced with an Illumina HiSeq 2500. To normalize quantification of the TCRbeta repertoire, the TCR libraries were built with molecular barcoding that relied on unique molecular identifiers. TCRdb reanalyzed the raw reads on its own, using fastp at Q25 for trimming and MiXCR for clone calling, and kept in-frame beta chains. Each record represents a unique CDR3 protein, reported with the most common genes and DNA among its rows. The sample table shows roughly 570,000 distinct CDR3 sequences, and 20% to 30% are seen once. The ten largest account for about 35% of the sample. This sample's treatment or condition label indicates: allogeneic hematopoietic cell transplantation with graft depleted of TCRalphabeta T cells and CD19 B cells.

The material sequenced was PBMCs, taken before TCRalphabeta/CD19-depleted stem cell transplant. The receptors were sampled from a boy less than two years old with Wiskott-Aldrich syndrome, due to receive a stem cell transplant.

This sequence joins TRBV4-1 and TRBJ2-1; 14 bases fit TRBD2. Germline CDR1 and CDR2: MGHRA and YSYEKL. The CDR3 consists of 16 residues. V lost 3 bases and J lost 7; bases outside the gene matches: 5. CDR3 DNA: TGCGCCAGCAGCCACCTACGGACTAGCGGGAGGAATGAGCAGTTCTTC. Translated: CASSHLRTSGRNEQFF.

This clonotype occurred a few times. The chain is built from TRBV6-1 and TRBJ2-6, with a weak D call TRBD1 (6 bases). Germline V gene sequence: CDR1 MNHNS, CDR2 SASEGT. CDR3 length: 14 residues. Trimming cost V 6 bases and J 6 bases, with 12 bases left between them. CDR3 amino acids: CASSRGVVANVLTF. As DNA, the CDR3 is TGTGCCAGCAGCAGGGGTGTGGTGGCCAACGTCCTGACTTTC.

The chain is built from TRBV20-1 and TRBJ2-2; 7 positions agree with TRBD2. Germline V gives CDR1 DFQATT, CDR2 SNEGSKA (reference sequence). J lost 1 base, V lost 6 bases, and 5 bases had no gene match. The CDR3 extends over 14 amino acids. The CDR3 spells CSASPGGNTGELFF. CDR3 in DNA: TGCAGTGCGAGCCCGGGAGGGAACACCGGGGAGCTGTTTTTT.

As DNA, the CDR3 is TGTGCCTGGACTATGACAGGGGCTAACACCGGGGAGCTGTTTTTT. Its protein product is CAWTMTGANTGELFF. The rearrangement uses TRBV30 and TRBJ2-2; TRBD1 aligns across 8 bases. Germline V lookup: CDR1 GTSNPN, CDR2 SVGIG (reference sequence). Losses at the gene ends were 4 bases for V and 2 bases for J; bases not matched to a gene: 6. The CDR3 covers 15 residues.

V usage is TRBV5-1 and J usage is TRBJ2-5, with D uncertain. Deletions cut 4 bases from V and 2 bases from J, with 15 bases between. The CDR3 has 15 residues. Looked up from germline, CDR1 is SGHRS and CDR2 is YFSETQ. This CDR3 reads CASSPGRMFQETQYF. The CDR3 DNA follows: TGCGCCAGCAGCCCGGGTAGGATGTTTCAAGAGACCCAGTACTTC.